Listed here is a single T cell receptor (beta chain). These data come from a study of OX40 agonist ivuxolimab in advanced cancers. Study summary: Ivuxolimab, an antibody acting as an agonist of OX40 (CD134), was used to treat patients. Males comprised about 84% of the group, whose mean age was about 61 years (range roughly 20 to 85).

The CDR3 runs 16 residues. Germline CDR1 is LNHDA and CDR2 is SQIVND (reference sequence). The germline V and J ends were trimmed by 3 bases and 4 bases, with 18 bases remaining between them. TCRdb's table, derived via immunoSEQ multiplex PCR, lists solely in-frame clones and lacks some. The table has fewer than 90,000 clones, about nine tenths seen once. This chain joins TRBV19 and TRBJ1-1; no clear D. The sequence came from an adult with an advanced solid tumor such as melanoma, head and neck, liver or kidney cancer. Specimen: CD4+ or CD8+ T cells sorted from blood, collected in a trial of the OX40 agonist ivuxolimab. The CDR3 nucleotides read TGTGCCAGTAGTATGGGTACTTGGGCGCCGGTCACTGAAGCTTTCTTT. Its translation is CASSMGTWAPVTEAFF.